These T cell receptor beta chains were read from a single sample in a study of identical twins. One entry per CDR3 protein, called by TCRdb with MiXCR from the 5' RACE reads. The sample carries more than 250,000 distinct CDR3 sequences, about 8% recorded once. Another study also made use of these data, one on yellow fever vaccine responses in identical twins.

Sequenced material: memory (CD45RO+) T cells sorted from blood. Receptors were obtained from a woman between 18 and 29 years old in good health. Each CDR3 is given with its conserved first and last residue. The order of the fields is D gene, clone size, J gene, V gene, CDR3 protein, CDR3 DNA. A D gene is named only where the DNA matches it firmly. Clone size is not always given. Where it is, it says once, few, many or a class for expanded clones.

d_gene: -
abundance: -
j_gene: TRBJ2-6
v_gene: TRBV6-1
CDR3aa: CASTELGLPGANVLTF
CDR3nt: TGTGCCAGCACCGAACTGGGGCTTCCTGGGGCCAACGTCCTGACTTTC

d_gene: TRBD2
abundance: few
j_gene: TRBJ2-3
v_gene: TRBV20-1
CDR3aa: CSARPTSGVSTDTQYF
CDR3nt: TGCAGTGCCAGACCGACTAGCGGGGTTAGCACAGATACGCAGTATTTT

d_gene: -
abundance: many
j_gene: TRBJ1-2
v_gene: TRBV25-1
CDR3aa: CASSAGPKGYGYTF
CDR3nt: TGTGCCAGCAGTGCCGGCCCGAAGGGGTATGGCTACACCTTC

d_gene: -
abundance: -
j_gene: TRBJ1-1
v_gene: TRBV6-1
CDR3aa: CASRQYERGLATEAFF
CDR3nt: TGTGCCAGCAGACAATACGAGAGGGGGTTGGCCACTGAAGCTTTCTTT

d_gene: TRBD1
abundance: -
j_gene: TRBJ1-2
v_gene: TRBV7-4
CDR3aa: CASSLNRGNYGYTF
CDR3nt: TGTGCCAGCAGCCTAAACAGGGGAAACTATGGCTACACCTTC

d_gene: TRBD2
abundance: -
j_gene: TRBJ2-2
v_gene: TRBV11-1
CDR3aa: CASSLGTSGGPNTGELFF
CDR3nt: TGTGCCAGCAGCTTAGGGACTAGCGGGGGCCCGAACACCGGGGAGCTGTTTTTT

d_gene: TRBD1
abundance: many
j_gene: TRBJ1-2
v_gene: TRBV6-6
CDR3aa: CASLGQGDGYTF
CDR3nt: TGTGCCAGCCTAGGACAGGGGGACGGCTACACCTTC

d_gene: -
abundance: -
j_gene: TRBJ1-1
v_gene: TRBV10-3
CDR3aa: CAISLSDGRIF
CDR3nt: TGTGCCATCAGTCTATCGGACGGACGAATCTTT

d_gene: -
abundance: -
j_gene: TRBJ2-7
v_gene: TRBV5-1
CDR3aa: CASSFGRITSYEQYF
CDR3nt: TGCGCCAGCAGCTTCGGCAGGATTACCTCCTACGAGCAGTACTTC

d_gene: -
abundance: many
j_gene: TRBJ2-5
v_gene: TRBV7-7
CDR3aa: CASSFGLGETQYF
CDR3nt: TGTGCCAGCAGCTTCGGGTTAGGAGAGACCCAGTACTTC

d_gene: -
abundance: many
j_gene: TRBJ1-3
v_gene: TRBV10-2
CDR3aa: CASSESGRPSGNTIYF
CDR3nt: TGCGCCAGCAGTGAGTCTGGCAGACCATCTGGAAACACCATATATTTT